The next 21 T cell receptor beta chains were all read from a single sample in a study of blood T cells in healthy people across ages. Then a second PCR, running roughly 7 to 12 cycles, was carried out with a sample-barcoded 5' primer and a J-beta primer mix. TCRdb ran MiXCR on the 5' RACE reads and lists one entry per CDR3 protein. Seen here are roughly 2 million distinct CDR3 sequences, roughly 50% observed once, and the top ten hold approximately 2.1%. The sequencing input was blood. The receptors originated from a woman between 40 and 50 years old in good health.

This clonotype occurred a few times. The chain carries TRBV20-1 and TRBJ2-3; D remains unclear. The CDR3 is made up of 12 amino acids. V lost 1 base, J lost 6 bases, and 8 bases lay in between. The germline gives CDR1 DFQATT, CDR2 SNEGSKA (reference sequence). CDR3 in DNA: TGCAGTGCTAGAGTCGGCTTGGATACGCAGTATTTT. It is translated as CSARVGLDTQYF.

The chain is built from TRBV9 and TRBJ2-6; D might be TRBD1 (5 bases). V was shortened by 3 bases and J by 2 bases, with 12 bases between the two germline ends. The CDR3 loop spans 16 amino acids. Germline CDR1 is SGDLS and CDR2 is YYNGEE. This CDR3 reads CASSGPLRAGANVLTF. CDR3 nucleotide sequence: TGTGCCAGCAGCGGCCCCCTCAGGGCTGGGGCCAACGTCCTGACTTTC.

J is TRBJ1-2 and V is TRBV29-1; D call uncertain. V shed 0 bases and J shed 3 bases, with 14 bases lying between them. CDR1 is SQVTM and CDR2 is ANQGSEA in the germline V gene. This CDR3 spans 15 amino acids. The CDR3 sequence: CSVEEVKTDDYGYTF. The DNA for the CDR3 is TGCAGCGTTGAAGAGGTTAAAACGGATGACTATGGCTACACCTTC. Supplemented by reference TRBV29-1 and TRBJ1-2, the full variable domain reads SAVISQKPSRDICQRGTSLTIQCQVDSQVTMMFWYRQQPGQSLTLIATANQGSEATYESGFVIDKFPISRPNLTFSTLTVSNMSPEDSSIYLCSVEEVKTDDYGYTFGSGTRLTVV.

The CDR3 region has the DNA TGTGCCACCAGTGACCCGGCTCTCGGACAGGGGGCGCGCAGTGAGCAGTTCTTC. Amino acids: CATSDPALGQGARSEQFF. The chain combines TRBV24-1 with TRBJ2-1, with 11 positions matching TRBD1. The CDR3 contains 18 residues. V lost 4 bases to trimming and J lost 9 bases; unmatched junction nucleotides: 16. The germline gives CDR1 KGHDR, CDR2 SFDVKD.

This clonotype occurred a few times. The chain is built from TRBV20-1 and TRBJ2-7; 7 bases line up with TRBD1. Trimming cost V 1 base and J 11 bases; bases outside gene matches: 5. CDR1 is DFQATT and CDR2 is SNEGSKA in the germline V gene (reference sequence). The CDR3 totals 11 residues. CDR3 nucleotides: TGCAGTGCTAGAGGACAGGGCCTAGAGTACTTC. Its protein product is CSARGQGLEYF.

This clonotype has just one count. This chain links TRBV6-2 or TRBV6-3 with TRBJ1-5; D perhaps matches TRBD1 (6 bases). The germline gives CDR1 MNHEY, CDR2 SVGEGT. V lost 5 bases and J 4 bases, leaving 9 bases between the germline ends. This CDR3 spans 13 amino acids. The CDR3 coding sequence is TGTGCCAGCAGTGACAGGCTGAATCAGCCCCAGCATTTT. This codes for CASSDRLNQPQHF.

This clonotype was seen a handful of times. This sequence joins TRBV6-5 and TRBJ2-3, with D possibly being TRBD2 (6 bases). Germline-derived CDR1 and CDR2 are MNHEY and SVGAGI. V was shortened by 8 bases and J by 6 bases, with 9 bases between the two germline ends. This CDR3 comprises 11 residues. The CDR3 sequence: CASGRGDTQYF. The CDR3 coding sequence is TGTGCCAGCGGCCGGGGGGATACGCAGTATTTT.

This clonotype was observed a few times. The chain is built from TRBV4-3 and TRBJ2-7; no clear D gene. The CDR3 covers 13 residues. Germline-derived CDR1 and CDR2 are LGHNA and YSLEER. The V end lost 2 bases, the J end lost 5 bases, and 10 bases lay between the germline ends. The CDR3 bases are TGCGCCAGCAGCCAAAGCCCGGGCCACGAGCAGTACTTC. Protein: CASSQSPGHEQYF.

This chain uses TRBV27 with TRBJ2-2; perhaps TRBD1 as D (6 bases). The CDR3 has 15 residues. Germline CDR1 reads MNHEY; CDR2 reads SMNVEV (reference sequence). Trimming shortened V by 6 bases and J by 4 bases, and 15 bases separated the two germline ends. The CDR3 DNA reads TGTGCCAGCAGGAGCAGGGGATTGGGCACCGGGGAGCTGTTTTTT. Amino acids: CASRSRGLGTGELFF.

This clonotype has a single count. The chain employs TRBV7-2 and TRBJ2-3, with 14 positions matching TRBD2. The CDR3 has 16 amino acids. Germline loops: CDR1 SGHTA, CDR2 FQGNSA. The V and J ends lost 1 base and 12 bases, in that order; junction bases with no gene match: 9. This chain's CDR3 is CASSLGPGLAGVAQYF. The CDR3 DNA is TGTGCCAGCAGCTTAGGGCCGGGACTAGCGGGGGTCGCCCAGTATTTT.

This clonotype was seen more than once but under ten times. The chain recombines TRBV5-1 with TRBJ2-1; the D is unclear. CDR1 and CDR2 (germline): SGHRS, YFSETQ. This CDR3 comprises 13 residues. The V and J ends lost 4 bases and 9 bases respectively, with 14 bases between them. In DNA, the CDR3 is TGCGCCAGCAGCGTGGATGGGGTTACTGAGCAGTTCTTC. Translating it yields CASSVDGVTEQFF.

The genes are TRBV6-2 or TRBV6-3 and TRBJ2-7; no reliable D call. Deletions cut 2 bases from V and 3 bases from J, with 8 bases between. CDR3 length: 13 amino acids. Germline-derived CDR1 and CDR2 are MNHEY and SVGEGT. The CDR3 sequence is CASSYGSFYEQYF. For the CDR3, the DNA is TGTGCCAGCAGTTACGGTAGTTTCTACGAGCAGTACTTC.

J is TRBJ1-4 and V is TRBV7-6, with 7 nucleotides matching TRBD1. Germline trimming cut 1 base from V and 8 bases from J; bases unmatched to any gene: 4. This CDR3 is built from 14 residues. Germline assignment: CDR1 SGHVS and CDR2 FNYEAQ. CDR3 in DNA: TGTGCCAGCAGCTTAGAGCAGGGGGGGGAAAAACTGTTTTTT. Its translation: CASSLEQGGEKLFF.

The CDR3 DNA reads as TGTGCCAGCAGCCACGGACAGGGGGGATACGAGCAGTACTTC. The encoded protein is CASSHGQGGYEQYF. The chain is built from TRBV11-1 and TRBJ2-7, with 10 bases lining up with TRBD1. The V segment lost 5 bases and the J segment 4 bases; nucleotides outside the gene matches: 5. Looked up from germline, CDR1 is SGHAT and CDR2 is FQDESV (reference sequence). This CDR3 region has 14 residues.

This chain's CDR3 is CSAPRQGSGTQYF. The CDR3, as DNA: TGCAGTGCCCCGAGACAGGGGTCAGGGACCCAGTACTTC. The chain combines TRBV20-1 with TRBJ2-5; 8 nucleotides match TRBD1. The trim removed 6 bases at V and 7 bases at J, leaving 10 bases unmatched. The V gene's germline CDR1 is DFQATT and CDR2 SNEGSKA (reference sequence). The CDR3 contains 13 residues.

This clonotype was counted only a few times. The V gene is TRBV7-2, the J gene TRBJ2-5, with 10 bases that match TRBD2. This CDR3 has 16 amino acids. Germline V gene sequence: CDR1 SGHTA, CDR2 FQGNSA. V dropped 8 bases and J dropped 5; count of bases not matched to a gene: 14. The CDR3 DNA follows: TGTGCCAGCGCTGTAGCGGGGGGAATTTTAGGGGAGACCCAGTACTTC. Its translation is CASAVAGGILGETQYF.

This clonotype showed up just a few times. The CDR3 bases are TGCAGTGCTGGAACTGGGACTAGCGGATCCTACGAGCAGTACTTC. It encodes CSAGTGTSGSYEQYF. This chain connects TRBV20-1 to TRBJ2-7; 11 bases match TRBD2. This CDR3 contains 15 residues. With 5 bases clipped from V and 1 base from J, the junction kept 7 bases outside the gene matches. Germline values: CDR1 DFQATT, CDR2 SNEGSKA (reference sequence).

The sample holds a few counts of this clonotype. The chain recombines TRBV12-3 or TRBV12-4 with TRBJ2-1; D may be TRBD2 (5 bases). This CDR3 has 14 amino acids. V lost 5 bases, J lost 2 bases, and 10 bases lay in between. In DNA form, the CDR3 reads TGTGCCAGCAGTGTAACTAGTCCCTACAATGAGCAGTTCTTC. Translated: CASSVTSPYNEQFF.

This clonotype was counted a few times. The V gene is TRBV7-3, the J gene TRBJ1-6; 9 bases align to TRBD1. The V segment lost 0 bases and the J segment 7 bases; nucleotides outside the gene matches: 7. This CDR3 has 17 residues. The germline gives CDR1 SGHTA, CDR2 FQGTGA. Here the CDR3 DNA reads TGTGCCAGCAGCTTAACCTCACCGGGACAGGGAAATTCACCCCTCCACTTT. It specifies CASSLTSPGQGNSPLHF.

This clonotype was seen a few times. This chain joins TRBV29-1 and TRBJ1-5; 7 nucleotides line up with TRBD1. The germline V gene encodes CDR1 SQVTM and CDR2 ANQGSEA. V lost 7 bases to trimming and J lost 3 bases; unmatched junction nucleotides: 6. The CDR3 contains 13 residues. The CDR3 region is CSGRDSPNQPQHF. CDR3 in DNA: TGCAGCGGACGGGACAGCCCCAATCAGCCCCAGCATTTT.

V usage is TRBV4-2 and J usage is TRBJ1-2; 7 positions match TRBD1. The CDR3 contains 13 residues. The germline CDR1 and CDR2 sequences are LGHNA and YNFKEQ. J lost 8 bases, V lost 2 bases, and 5 bases had no gene match. The CDR3 region is CASSQTGALGYTF. For the CDR3, the DNA is TGTGCCAGCAGCCAAACAGGGGCACTCGGCTACACCTTC.